The 9 T cell receptor beta chains listed next were all sequenced from one sample in a study of cytomegalovirus exposure and HLA in healthy donors. Both 60 Vbeta primers and 13 Jbeta primers went into the PCR. This table comes from immunoSEQ multiplex PCR, and its TCRdb copy is limited to in-frame clones, with some not included. The sample comprises about 120,000 clones, 9.5% of which are singletons, and 3% rests with the top ten. Sequenced sample: PBMCs. The source of these receptors is a man in his thirties or forties in good health and CMV-seronegative.

The chain links TRBV5-1 to TRBJ2-7; 13 bases line up with TRBD2. Germline V gene lookup returns CDR1 SGHRS and CDR2 YFSETQ. With 0 bases clipped from V and 6 bases from J, the junction kept 12 bases outside the gene matches. This CDR3 is built from 18 residues. The CDR3 DNA reads as TGCGCCAGCAGCTTGGGGGGGTTGACTAGCGGGGGGCAGTCCGAGCAGTACTTC. Translation: CASSLGGLTSGGQSEQYF.

This sequence joins TRBV28 and TRBJ2-7, with D tentatively TRBD1 (5 bases). The CDR3 spans 16 residues. The germline V and J ends were trimmed by 1 base and 3 bases, with 16 bases remaining between them. The germline CDR1 and CDR2 sequences are MDHEN and SYDVKM. The CDR3 nucleotides are TGTGCCAGCAGTTTATTCATAGGCAGGGCCGGCTACGAGCAGTACTTC. This gives the protein CASSLFIGRAGYEQYF.

This clone was observed a few times. V usage is TRBV20-1 and J usage is TRBJ2-7; D remains ambiguous. Germline values: CDR1 DFQATT, CDR2 SNEGSKA (reference sequence). V was shortened by 3 bases and J by 6 bases, with 9 bases between the two germline ends. CDR3 size: 11 residues. In DNA form, the CDR3 reads TGCAGTGCTAGGCGGCAGTCCGAGCAGTACTTC. Its translation: CSARRQSEQYF.

CDR3 nucleotides: TGTGCCAGCAGTTCTCGTAGCGGGATGGAGTTCTTC. It is translated as CASSSRSGMEFF. V is TRBV28 and J is TRBJ2-1; 8 nucleotides agree with TRBD2. With V trimmed by 4 bases and J by 14 bases, 7 bases remained unmatched. Germline CDR1 reads MDHEN; CDR2 reads SYDVKM. The CDR3 is 12 amino acids.

Details on this clone: A read error may produce the germline difference seen at one junction end. V gene TRBV11-3 combines with J gene TRBJ2-6; possibly TRBD2 for D (5 bases). The CDR3 spans 18 residues. The germline gives CDR1 SGHNT, CDR2 YENEEA. CDR3 DNA sequence: TGTGCCAGCAGCCCGGACTCTTACCATCTCTCTAGGGCCAACGTCCTGACTTTC. This translates into CASSPDSYHLSRANVLTF.

In its sample, this clone was seen a few times. CDR3 residues: CASSSPGLAEYFANTGELFF. The CDR3 DNA follows: TGTGCCAGCAGCTCCCCGGGACTAGCGGAGTACTTCGCGAACACCGGGGAGCTGTTTTTT. This chain joins TRBV11-3 and TRBJ2-2; 11 bases agree with TRBD2. Trimming removed 4 bases from V and 0 bases from J; junction bases left unmatched: 13. In germline, CDR1 is SGHNT, CDR2 YENEEA. The CDR3 consists of 20 residues. The whole variable domain, filled in from reference TRBV11-3 and TRBJ2-2, reads EAGVVQSPRYKIIEKKQPVAFWCNPISGHNTLYWYLQNLGQGPELLIRYENEEAVDDSQLPKDRFSAERLKGVDSTLKIQPAELGDSAVYLCASSSPGLAEYFANTGELFFGEGSRLTVL.

The table lists this clone with a few counts. The J gene is TRBJ1-5, the V gene TRBV5-6, with D possibly matching TRBD1 (5 bases). The CDR3 sequence is 14 residues long. V was pared by 2 bases and J by 3 bases, with 9 bases between. Germline loops: CDR1 SGHDT, CDR2 YYEEEE. CDR3 amino acids: CASSFGHTNQPQHF. The CDR3 DNA is TGTGCCAGCAGCTTCGGACACACCAATCAGCCCCAGCATTTT.

This chain joins TRBV6-1 and TRBJ2-1, with D perhaps TRBD2 (6 bases). This CDR3 is built from 15 residues. Germline assignment: CDR1 MNHNS and CDR2 SASEGT. Trimming cost V 4 bases and J 9 bases, with 19 bases left between them. The CDR3 DNA is TGTGCCAGCAGTGGCGATTGGGGCCTGCGGGGTGAGCAGTTCTTC. Its translation is CASSGDWGLRGEQFF.

The V and J genes are TRBV11-2 and TRBJ2-2; D uncertain. This CDR3 is built from 14 residues. Germline V gives CDR1 SGHAT, CDR2 FQNNGV. Trimming took off 0 bases at V and 5 bases at J, with 7 bases between the two ends. The CDR3 here is CASSLDMRTGELFF. The CDR3 bases are TGTGCCAGCAGCTTAGACATGAGAACCGGGGAGCTGTTTTTT. Combining the CDR3 with reference TRBV11-2 and TRBJ2-2 gives the whole variable domain EAGVAQSPRYKIIEKRQSVAFWCNPISGHATLYWYQQILGQGPKLLIQFQNNGVVDDSQLPKDRFSAERLKGVDSTLKIQPAKLEDSAVYLCASSLDMRTGELFFGEGSRLTVL.